One sample yielded the 3 T cell receptor beta chains listed below, sequenced in a study of OX40 agonist ivuxolimab in advanced cancers. The protocol was immunoSEQ multiplex PCR, while the TCRdb copy is restricted to in-frame clones and leaves out a portion. This repertoire shows roughly 72,000 clones, about 91% found once; its top ten account for 11%. Sequencing was performed on CD4+ or CD8+ T cells sorted from blood, taken in a trial of the OX40 agonist ivuxolimab. The receptors stem from an adult with an advanced solid tumor such as melanoma, head and neck, liver or kidney cancer.

V usage is TRBV7-9 and J usage is TRBJ1-6; D uncertain. This CDR3 is built from 14 residues. The germline gives CDR1 SEHNR, CDR2 FQNEAQ (reference sequence). V was pared by 2 bases and J by 7 bases, with 9 bases between. In DNA form, the CDR3 reads TGTGCCAGCAGCTTACTGACGGGCAATTCACCCCTCCACTTT. Protein sequence: CASSLLTGNSPLHF.

The sample holds a few counts of this clone. The junction differs from germline at one of its ends, possibly a read error. This chain links TRBV25-1 with TRBJ1-1; perhaps TRBD1 as D (6 bases). The CDR3 totals 11 residues. Germline V lookup: CDR1 MGHDK, CDR2 SYGVNS. CDR3: CASSIPRTGQF. The CDR3 nucleotides are TGTGCCAGCAGTATCCCCAGAACAGGGCAATTT.

The CDR3 here is CASSLTPGRGSYEQYF. DNA for the CDR3: TGTGCCAGCAGCCTAACCCCGGGCAGGGGCTCCTACGAGCAGTACTTC. V gene TRBV21-1 combines with J gene TRBJ2-7; TRBD1, the D gene given by the table, was not confirmed from the DNA. TRBV21-1 is flagged as a pseudogene. This CDR3 region has 16 residues.